The next 27 T cell receptor beta chains were all read from a single sample in a study of T cells in Graves' hyperthyroidism and ophthalmopathy. Amplified regions were TCR beta CDR3 sequences from RNA transcripts. A first-round RT-PCR of the TCR CDR3 used the HTBI primer set. TCRdb analysed the multiplex PCR reads with MiXCR anew, one entry per CDR3 protein. Among 550,000 to 850,000 distinct CDR3 sequences, over 15% were seen once, and the ten largest hold approximately 16%. The sample taken for sequencing was blood. These receptors were collected from a woman aged 45-65 years with Graves' hyperthyroidism that later progressed to Graves' ophthalmopathy.

This clonotype appeared many times. The chain joins TRBV12-3 or TRBV12-4 to TRBJ2-3; 12 bases are a match to TRBD2. V lost 3 bases to trimming and J lost 5 bases; unmatched junction nucleotides: 6. The CDR3 has 16 amino acids. This CDR3 is CASSLLAGGDGDTQYF. As DNA, the CDR3 is TGTGCCAGCAGTTTGCTAGCGGGGGGGGATGGAGATACGCAGTATTTT.

This clonotype was detected only a few times. V gene TRBV5-1 combines with J gene TRBJ2-1, with a possible D match to TRBD1 (5 bases). Trimming pared 3 bases from V and 5 bases from J, leaving 9 bases between. Germline assignment: CDR1 SGHRS and CDR2 YFSETQ. The CDR3 is 13 residues long. The CDR3, as DNA: TGCGCCAGCAGCTGGGGCAAAGACAATGAGCAGTTCTTC. Residues: CASSWGKDNEQFF.

This clonotype was counted a few times. The CDR3 protein is CASSSRDRELDTQYF. DNA of the CDR3: TGTGCCAGCAGTAGCCGGGACAGGGAGTTAGATACGCAGTATTTT. The rearrangement uses TRBV6-2 or TRBV6-3 and TRBJ2-3; 9 bases line up with TRBD1. The CDR3 is 15 residues long. Looked up from germline, CDR1 is MNHEY and CDR2 is SVGEGT. V dropped 5 bases and J dropped 5; count of bases not matched to a gene: 8.

The sample holds a few counts of this clonotype. The gene calls are TRBV24-1 and TRBJ2-1, with D unresolved. The germline V and J ends were trimmed by 0 bases and 9 bases, with 8 bases remaining between them. The CDR3 extends over 13 amino acids. CDR1 and CDR2 (germline): KGHDR, SFDVKD. The chain's CDR3 is CATSDLKVGEQFF. Written as DNA, the CDR3 is TGTGCCACCAGTGATTTGAAGGTGGGTGAGCAGTTCTTC.

This clonotype was seen at least ten times. The gene calls are TRBV18 and TRBJ1-2; possibly TRBD1 for D (5 bases). Deletions cut 0 bases from V and 4 bases from J, with 12 bases between. Germline V gene lookup returns CDR1 KGHSH and CDR2 LQKENI. This CDR3 region has 15 residues. CDR3 DNA sequence: TGTGCCAGCTCACCACCTATGACAGAGGCCTATGGCTACACCTTC. The encoded protein is CASSPPMTEAYGYTF.

There are a few counts of this clonotype. The chain uses TRBV29-1 and TRBJ2-2; 12 positions agree with TRBD1. The V segment lost 2 bases and the J segment 7 bases; nucleotides outside the gene matches: 5. CDR3 length: 15 amino acids. Germline CDR1 is SQVTM and CDR2 is ANQGSEA. CDR3 nucleotide sequence: TGCAGCGTTGAAAAGGGACAGGGGGCTCACGGGGAGCTGTTTTTT. Protein product: CSVEKGQGAHGELFF.

This rearrangement joins TRBV7-9 to TRBJ2-1; 8 bases fit TRBD1. This CDR3 is built from 13 residues. Losses at the gene ends were 6 bases for V and 6 bases for J; bases not matched to a gene: 4. Germline V gene data show CDR1 as SEHNR and CDR2 as FQNEAQ (reference sequence). Written as DNA, the CDR3 is TGTGCCAGCAGACCCGGACAGGGCAATGAGCAGTTCTTC. This sequence encodes CASRPGQGNEQFF.

V is TRBV7-9 and J is TRBJ1-4, with D possibly being TRBD1 (6 bases). The V gene lost 2 bases and the J gene lost 8 bases, with 12 bases spanning the gap. Per the germline V gene, CDR1 is SEHNR and CDR2 is FQNEAQ (reference sequence). The CDR3 runs to 14 residues. The CDR3 is CASSLRGGIEKLFF. The CDR3 DNA follows: TGTGCCAGCAGCTTAAGAGGGGGGATCGAAAAACTGTTTTTT.

The V and J genes are TRBV18 and TRBJ2-7, with TRBD1 matching 7 bases. With V trimmed by 2 bases and J by 2 bases, 6 bases remained unmatched. The CDR3 length is 15 residues. CDR1 is KGHSH and CDR2 is LQKENI in the germline V gene. The CDR3 region is CASSPIWDSPYEQYF. CDR3 sequence (DNA): TGTGCCAGCTCACCAATTTGGGACAGTCCCTACGAGCAGTACTTC.

This clonotype was detected a few times. The gene calls are TRBV5-1 and TRBJ1-1; 8 bases are shared with TRBD1. J gave up 0 bases and V 5 bases, and 18 bases lay outside the gene matches. Germline-derived CDR1 and CDR2 are SGHRS and YFSETQ. The CDR3 length is 19 residues. The CDR3 region has the DNA TGCGCCAGCAGGCCCTTCCCGGGACAGGAAAGAAACATGAACACTGAAGCTTTCTTT. It yields the protein CASRPFPGQERNMNTEAFF.

J is TRBJ2-5 and V is TRBV14, with D uncertain. The CDR3 has 11 residues. Between the trimmed V and J ends, which lost 1 base and 5 bases, there was a span of 2 bases. Germline CDR1 and CDR2: SGHDN and FVKESK. Written as DNA, the CDR3 is TGTGCCAGCAGCCAAGCTGAGACCCAGTACTTC. Its protein is CASSQAETQYF.

The chain combines TRBV10-1 with TRBJ2-2, with unresolved D. This CDR3 is built from 14 residues. Trimming stripped 0 bases from V and 4 bases from J, with 6 bases between. The germline V gene encodes CDR1 WNHNN and CDR2 SYGVQD (reference sequence). The CDR3 protein is CASSESSGTGELFF. The CDR3 DNA sequence: TGCGCCAGCAGTGAGTCCTCGGGCACCGGGGAGCTGTTTTTT.

The chain has TRBV19 and TRBJ2-1; 7 positions match TRBD1. Germline V gene sequence: CDR1 LNHDA, CDR2 SQIVND (reference sequence). Trimming at V came to 1 base and at J to 5 bases, leaving 14 bases not matched to a gene. CDR3 length equals 18 residues. As DNA, the CDR3 is TGTGCCAGTAGTATAGCCCCACGGGACAGCCGGGTCGACAATGAGCAGTTCTTC. It translates to CASSIAPRDSRVDNEQFF.

This clonotype came up a few times. This sequence joins TRBV20-1 and TRBJ2-2; 7 bases align to TRBD1. CDR1 and CDR2 from the germline V gene are DFQATT and SNEGSKA (reference sequence). This CDR3 has 16 amino acids. With 2 bases clipped from V and 0 bases from J, the junction kept 6 bases outside the gene matches. The CDR3 reads CSARQDRIANTGELFF. CDR3 bases: TGCAGTGCTAGACAGGACAGGATTGCGAACACCGGGGAGCTGTTTTTT.

This clonotype was picked up many times. The chain uses TRBV5-1 and TRBJ1-4; D is possibly TRBD1 (5 bases). CDR3 size: 14 residues. Trimming stripped 1 base from V and 8 bases from J, with 12 bases between. Germline CDR1 is SGHRS and CDR2 is YFSETQ. The CDR3 sequence is CASSLSGGREKLFF. The DNA for the CDR3 is TGCGCCAGCAGCTTGTCCGGGGGAAGAGAAAAACTGTTTTTT.

This clonotype was counted a few times. The V and J genes are TRBV27 and TRBJ2-7; D possibly uses TRBD1 or TRBD2 (5 bases each). From germline, CDR1 is MNHEY and CDR2 SMNVEV (reference sequence). The CDR3 totals 16 residues. Trimming stripped 0 bases from V and 3 bases from J, with 15 bases between. In DNA, the CDR3 is TGTGCCAGCAGTTTATCCCTCGGGACGCTCTACTACGAGCAGTACTTC. Translation: CASSLSLGTLYYEQYF.

This clonotype showed up many times. This chain links TRBV28 with TRBJ2-1, with 14 bases aligning to TRBD2. The length of the CDR3 is 17 residues. Germline V gives CDR1 MDHEN, CDR2 SYDVKM. After removal of 2 bases from V and 7 bases from J, the junction contained 7 bases not matched to a gene. The CDR3 DNA reads TGTGCCAGCAGTTTACGGACTAGCGGGAGGTCCTGGAATGAGCAGTTCTTC. Protein: CASSLRTSGRSWNEQFF. The full variable domain, with the rest looked up from reference TRBV28 and TRBJ2-1, is DVKVTQSSRYLVKRTGEKVFLECVQDMDHENMFWYRQDPGLGLRLIYFSYDVKMKEKGDIPEGYSVSREKKERFSLILESASTNQTSMYLCASSLRTSGRSWNEQFFGPGTRLTVL.

The chain couples TRBV20-1 to TRBJ1-2, with D perhaps matching TRBD1 (5 bases). The germline gives CDR1 DFQATT, CDR2 SNEGSKA (reference sequence). The CDR3 has 12 amino acids. Between the trimmed V and J ends, which lost 4 bases and 4 bases, there was a span of 10 bases. The CDR3 is CSAKGVPYGYTF. The CDR3 DNA is TGCAGTGCTAAAGGGGTACCCTATGGCTACACCTTC.

This sequence joins TRBV10-3 and TRBJ2-1; D is unclear. Germline CDR1 and CDR2: ENHRY and SYGVKD. The length of the CDR3 is 11 residues. Trimming took 6 bases from V and 2 from J, leaving 2 bases between them. The CDR3 coding sequence is TGTGCCATCAGGACCTACAATGAGCAGTTCTTC. Its translation is CAIRTYNEQFF.

The V and J genes are TRBV15 and TRBJ2-1, with D possibly TRBD2 on 5 matching bases. CDR3 length equals 17 residues. Trimming took off 0 bases at V and 0 bases at J, with 12 bases between the two ends. Germline V CDR1 and CDR2: LNHNV, YYDKDF (reference sequence). The CDR3 spells CATSRDPGVSSYNEQFF. CDR3 DNA sequence: TGTGCCACCAGCAGAGATCCCGGGGTAAGCTCCTACAATGAGCAGTTCTTC.

This clonotype was seen at least ten times. The chain couples TRBV2 to TRBJ2-7; TRBD1 matches 10 bases. Germline V gene sequence: CDR1 SNHLY, CDR2 FYNNEI. With 6 bases clipped from V and 3 bases from J, the junction kept 8 bases outside the gene matches. This CDR3 region has 15 residues. CDR3 protein: CASRAGQGGFYEQYF. In nucleotides, the CDR3 is TGTGCCAGCAGAGCCGGACAGGGGGGATTCTACGAGCAGTACTTC.

There are many counts of this clonotype. The genes are TRBV18 and TRBJ2-3, with D possibly matching TRBD2 (6 bases). V was trimmed by 3 bases and J by 3 bases, leaving 13 bases between them. CDR3 length: 15 residues. Looked up from germline, CDR1 is KGHSH and CDR2 is LQKENI. This CDR3 reads CASSPFGGETDTQYF. The CDR3 nucleotides read TGTGCCAGCTCACCCTTTGGAGGGGAGACAGATACGCAGTATTTT.

This clonotype was found many times. This rearrangement joins TRBV7-9 to TRBJ2-3; no clear D. Trimming cost V 2 bases and J 3 bases, with 18 bases left between them. Germline V gene sequence: CDR1 SEHNR, CDR2 FQNEAQ (reference sequence). The CDR3 is made up of 17 amino acids. CDR3 in amino acids: CASSLPPGTYSTDTQYF. In DNA, the CDR3 is TGTGCCAGCAGCTTACCCCCGGGCACATACAGTACAGATACGCAGTATTTT.

The CDR3 region is CASSSLDRVGNTIYF. The CDR3 DNA reads TGTGCCAGCAGCTCCTTAGACAGGGTTGGAAACACCATATATTTT. The V gene is TRBV5-8, the J gene TRBJ1-3, with 7 bases identical to TRBD1. Trimming took 3 bases from V and 3 from J; bases not matched to a gene: 6. Germline V CDR1 and CDR2: SGHTS, YDEGEE. The CDR3 has 15 residues.

The chain has TRBV29-1 and TRBJ2-1, with 11 bases identical to TRBD2. In germline, CDR1 is SQVTM, CDR2 ANQGSEA. V dropped 7 bases and J dropped 2; count of bases not matched to a gene: 1. The CDR3 contains 13 residues. The CDR3, as DNA: TGCAGCGAACTAGCGGGGGCCTACAATGAGCAGTTCTTC. This gives the protein CSELAGAYNEQFF.

This clonotype was counted at least ten times. The chain recombines TRBV11-2 with TRBJ2-1; D gene uncertain. This CDR3 region has 14 residues. Germline lookup yields CDR1 SGHAT and CDR2 FQNNGV. V lost 5 bases and J 10 bases, leaving 18 bases between the germline ends. In nucleotides, the CDR3 is TGTGCCAGCAGCCCCGATGTGGTAGGTGGCGAGCAGTTCTTC. It codes for CASSPDVVGGEQFF.

This clonotype showed up just a few times. This chain uses TRBV4-2 with TRBJ2-1; no clear D. This CDR3 has 14 amino acids. Germline CDR1 and CDR2: LGHNA and YNFKEQ. Deletions cut 0 bases from V and 4 bases from J, with 7 bases between. CDR3 in DNA: TGTGCCAGCAGCCAAGATAGGCAGTACAATGAGCAGTTCTTC. The encoded protein is CASSQDRQYNEQFF.